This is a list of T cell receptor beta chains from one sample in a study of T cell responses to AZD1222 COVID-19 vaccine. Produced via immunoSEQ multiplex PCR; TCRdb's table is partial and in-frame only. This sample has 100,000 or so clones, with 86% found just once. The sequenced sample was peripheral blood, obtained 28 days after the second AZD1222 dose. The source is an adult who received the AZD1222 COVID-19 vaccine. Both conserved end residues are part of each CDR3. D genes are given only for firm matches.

cdr3_aa: CASSPPGLAGLSTDTQYF; d_call: TRBD2; j_call: TRBJ2-3; v_call: TRBV18
cdr3_aa: CASSYGGGSYNEQFF; d_call: TRBD2; j_call: TRBJ2-1; v_call: TRBV6-6
cdr3_aa: CASGSGQATDTQYF; d_call: TRBD1; j_call: TRBJ2-3; v_call: TRBV12-5
cdr3_aa: CASSLQDSYTEAFF; d_call: NA; j_call: TRBJ1-1; v_call: TRBV3-1/TRBV3-2
cdr3_aa: CASSPLPEQFF; d_call: NA; j_call: TRBJ2-1; v_call: TRBV11-2
cdr3_aa: CASSHLVPLHF; d_call: NA; j_call: TRBJ1-6; v_call: TRBV28
cdr3_aa: CASSAQGQGFGEQFF; d_call: TRBD1; j_call: TRBJ2-1; v_call: TRBV9
cdr3_aa: CASSAYRGREQYF; d_call: NA; j_call: TRBJ2-7; v_call: TRBV7-3
cdr3_aa: CASSPGGGLETQYF; d_call: NA; j_call: TRBJ2-5; v_call: TRBV7-9
cdr3_aa: CASRDEFGESPLHF; d_call: NA; j_call: TRBJ1-6; v_call: TRBV27